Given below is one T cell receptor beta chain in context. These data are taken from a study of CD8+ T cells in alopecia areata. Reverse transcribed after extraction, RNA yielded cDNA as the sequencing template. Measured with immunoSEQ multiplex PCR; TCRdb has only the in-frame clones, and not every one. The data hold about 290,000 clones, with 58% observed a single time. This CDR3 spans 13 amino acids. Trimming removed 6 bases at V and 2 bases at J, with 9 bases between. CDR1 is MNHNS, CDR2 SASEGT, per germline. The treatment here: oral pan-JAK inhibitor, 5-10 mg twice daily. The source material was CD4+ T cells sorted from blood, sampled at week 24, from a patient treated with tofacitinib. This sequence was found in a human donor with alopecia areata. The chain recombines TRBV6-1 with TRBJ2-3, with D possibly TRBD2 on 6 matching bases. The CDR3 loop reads CASRGTYTDTQYF. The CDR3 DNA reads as TGTGCCAGCAGAGGGACTTACACAGATACGCAGTATTTT.